The 27 T cell receptor beta chains reported below all come from one sample, sequenced in a study of blood T cell repertoires in COVID-19 (dated by TCRdb to the early 2020s). The library was generated by the immunoSEQ multiplex PCR assay. Here the immuneACCESS table is served through TCRdb, limited to in-frame sequences with V and J called. Missing clones are a known gap in these copies; in checked studies unresolved V genes cover under half, and the rest lacks a known reason. The table for this sample lists about 120,000 clones; about four fifths of them were counted only once. The ten largest clones take up 2.3% of the sample. Sequenced sample: peripheral blood. The receptors derive from a man aged 65-85 years with acute or convalescent COVID-19.

The V gene is TRBV6-5, the J gene TRBJ1-2; D gene uncertain. Deletions cut 5 bases from V and 7 bases from J, with 8 bases between. The CDR3 loop spans 11 amino acids. Per germline, CDR1 MNHEY and CDR2 SVGAGI. The CDR3 here is CASSPGSGYTF. For the CDR3, the DNA is TGTGCCAGCAGTCCAGGTTCTGGCTACACCTTC.

The J gene is TRBJ1-5, the V gene TRBV5-1; the match to TRBD1 covers 12 bases. Trimming removed 2 bases from V and 3 bases from J; junction bases left unmatched: 3. The germline V gene encodes CDR1 SGHRS and CDR2 YFSETQ. This CDR3 is 16 amino acids long. CDR3 loop: CASSLGTGGFNQPQHF. In DNA, the CDR3 is TGCGCCAGCAGCTTAGGGACAGGGGGCTTCAATCAGCCCCAGCATTTT.

The rearrangement links TRBV12-3 or TRBV12-4 to TRBJ2-1, with D possibly TRBD2 on 5 matching bases. This CDR3 is built from 13 residues. V was shortened by 6 bases and J by 8 bases, with 14 bases between the two germline ends. CDR3 in DNA: TGTGCCAGCAGCCGCGGGCAGTTCGATGAGCAGTTCTTC. Translated, it gives CASSRGQFDEQFF.

A single count supports this clone. The V gene is TRBV4-3, the J gene TRBJ2-5; 10 bases line up with TRBD2. This CDR3 contains 16 residues. From germline, CDR1 is LGHNA and CDR2 YSLEER. V lost 1 base and J lost 3; bases outside the gene matches: 5. The CDR3 nucleotides are TGCGCCAGCAGCCAAGCCTTTAGCGGGGGGAAAGAGACCCAGTACTTC. Translating it yields CASSQAFSGGKETQYF.

The chain recombines TRBV5-6 with TRBJ2-7; 10 nucleotides match TRBD2. This CDR3 has 14 amino acids. Germline trimming cut 2 bases from V and 4 bases from J; bases unmatched to any gene: 3. The germline gives CDR1 SGHDT, CDR2 YYEEEE. The CDR3 loop reads CASSFPGLAYEQYF. The DNA for the CDR3 is TGTGCCAGCAGCTTCCCGGGACTAGCGTACGAGCAGTACTTC.

The chain combines TRBV5-1 with TRBJ2-2; 7 bases agree with TRBD1. CDR3 length: 15 amino acids. Per germline, CDR1 SGHRS and CDR2 YFSETQ. V lost 4 bases, J lost 6 bases, and 9 bases stayed unmatched. The CDR3 region has the DNA TGCGCCAGCAGCCTACAGGGGTTCTCGGCCGGGGAGCTGTTTTTT. Residues: CASSLQGFSAGELFF.

For the CDR3, the DNA is TGTGCCACCAGCAGACCTAATCGGGAGAAGCAGTTCTTC. Protein product: CATSRPNREKQFF. The rearrangement links TRBV15 to TRBJ2-1, with D possibly matching TRBD2 (6 bases). Looked up from germline, CDR1 is LNHNV and CDR2 is YYDKDF (reference sequence). The CDR3 sequence is 13 residues long. Trimming shortened V by 2 bases and J by 11 bases, and 13 bases separated the two germline ends. Filled out from reference TRBV15 and TRBJ2-1, the complete variable domain reads DAMVIQNPRYQVTQFGKPVTLSCSQTLNHNVMYWYQQKSSQAPKLLFHYYDKDFNNEADTPDNFQSRRPNTSFCFLDIRSPGLGDTAMYLCATSRPNREKQFFGPGTRLTVL.

This clone was found a few times. The chain combines TRBV25-1 with TRBJ2-5; D may be TRBD2 (7 bases). Germline values: CDR1 MGHDK, CDR2 SYGVNS. V was cut by 6 bases and J by 1 base, with 18 bases left in between. The CDR3 contains 16 residues. The CDR3 region has the DNA TGTGCCAGCAGCAAGGGGGGGGTATTTGGCCAAGAGACCCAGTACTTC. Amino acid sequence: CASSKGGVFGQETQYF. Supplemented by reference TRBV25-1 and TRBJ2-5, the full variable domain reads EADIYQTPRYLVIGTGKKITLECSQTMGHDKMYWYQQDPGMELHLIHYSYGVNSTEKGDLSSESTVSRIRTEHFPLTLESARPSHTSQYLCASSKGGVFGQETQYFGPGTRLLVL.

In its sample, this clone was seen a few times. The V call is TRBV9, the J call TRBJ1-6, with 7 bases fitting TRBD1. The ends lost 0 bases at V and 7 bases at J; junction bases unmatched: 4. The CDR3 spans 15 residues. CDR1 is SGDLS and CDR2 is YYNGEE in the germline V gene. The DNA of the CDR3 is TGTGCCAGCAGCGTAGGACAGGGTGGCAATTCACCCCTCCACTTT. The encoded protein is CASSVGQGGNSPLHF.

This clone was observed a handful of times. J is TRBJ2-3 and V is TRBV29-1; 10 bases map to TRBD1. The CDR3 sequence is 13 residues long. Germline CDR1 SQVTM, CDR2 ANQGSEA. Trimming cost V 4 bases and J 5 bases; bases outside gene matches: 3. CDR3 nucleotides: TGCAGCGTTGGACAGGGGGCGCAAGATACGCAGTATTTT. Residues: CSVGQGAQDTQYF.

The chain combines TRBV6-2 or TRBV6-3 with TRBJ1-2; TRBD1 is a possible D gene (6 bases). The V end lost 4 bases, the J end lost 0 bases, and 18 bases lay between the germline ends. The CDR3 consists of 17 residues. Germline V gene data show CDR1 as MNHEY and CDR2 as SVGEGT. The CDR3, as DNA: TGTGCCAGCAGTTCATCGGGACACGCACTTTCTAACTATGGCTACACCTTC. It yields the protein CASSSSGHALSNYGYTF.

The rearrangement links TRBV5-1 to TRBJ2-1; tentatively, D is TRBD2 (6 bases). The V gene lost 4 bases and the J gene lost 4 bases, with 27 bases spanning the gap. The CDR3 is made up of 19 amino acids. Germline V gene data show CDR1 as SGHRS and CDR2 as YFSETQ. In DNA, the CDR3 is TGCGCCAGCAGCCAATCCCCATCAAGGCGGGACCCAGTTTACAATGAGCAGTTCTTC. It encodes CASSQSPSRRDPVYNEQFF.

This clone was counted a single time. The chain recombines TRBV11-2 with TRBJ2-3, with 8 positions matching TRBD2. This CDR3 spans 17 amino acids. Germline CDR1 and CDR2: SGHAT and FQNNGV. Trimming at V came to 5 bases and at J to 5 bases, leaving 15 bases not matched to a gene. The CDR3 nucleotides are TGTGCCAGCAGCCTAAGAGGTCGGGGGGGGCAGGTAGATACGCAGTATTTT. Protein product: CASSLRGRGGQVDTQYF.

J is TRBJ2-5 and V is TRBV4-2; TRBD2 agrees at 8 bases. Trimming took 0 bases from V and 5 from J; bases not matched to a gene: 8. The CDR3 spans 16 residues. Germline CDR1 and CDR2: LGHNA and YNFKEQ. The CDR3 sequence: CASSQDGRGGFETQYF. DNA of the CDR3: TGTGCCAGCAGCCAAGATGGGCGCGGGGGGTTTGAGACCCAGTACTTC.

This clone was seen more than once but under ten times. The chain joins TRBV5-1 to TRBJ1-1; 10 nucleotides align to TRBD1. V lost 3 bases and J lost 3; bases outside the gene matches: 8. CDR3 length: 16 amino acids. Germline V lookup: CDR1 SGHRS, CDR2 YFSETQ. The CDR3 bases are TGCGCCAGCAGCTCCCGGGACAGGGGAACGGACACTGAAGCTTTCTTT. Protein product: CASSSRDRGTDTEAFF. Combining the CDR3 with reference TRBV5-1 and TRBJ1-1 gives the whole variable domain KAGVTQTPRYLIKTRGQQVTLSCSPISGHRSVSWYQQTPGQGLQFLFEYFSETQRNKGNFPGRFSGRQFSNSRSEMNVSTLELGDSALYLCASSSRDRGTDTEAFFGQGTRLTVV.

This chain links TRBV19 with TRBJ2-7; possibly TRBD2 for D (6 bases). This CDR3 is 13 amino acids long. Trimming removed 4 bases from V and 6 bases from J, with 13 bases in between. Germline V gene lookup returns CDR1 LNHDA and CDR2 SQIVND (reference sequence). The CDR3: CASSTGWRGEQYF. DNA for the CDR3: TGTGCCAGTAGTACAGGCTGGAGGGGCGAGCAGTACTTC. The complete variable domain, with remaining parts taken from reference TRBV19 and TRBJ2-7, reads DGGITQSPKYLFRKEGQNVTLSCEQNLNHDAMYWYRQDPGQGLRLIYYSQIVNDFQKGDIAEGYSVSREKKESFPLTVTSAQKNPTAFYLCASSTGWRGEQYFGPGTRLTVT.

The V and J genes are TRBV4-3 and TRBJ1-1; 7 bases are a match to TRBD1. Germline V gene sequence: CDR1 LGHNA, CDR2 YSLEER. V was pared by 4 bases and J by 13 bases, with 9 bases of the junction left unmatched. The CDR3 covers 12 residues. Written as DNA, the CDR3 is TGCGCCAGCAGCCGACAGACAGGGAGGCTTTTCTTT. Translation gives CASSRQTGRLFF.

J is TRBJ2-1 and V is TRBV20-1; 8 positions match TRBD2. Germline loops: CDR1 DFQATT, CDR2 SNEGSKA (reference sequence). The J segment lost 0 bases and the V segment lost 3 bases, leaving 4 bases of the junction unmatched. The CDR3 is 15 residues long. As DNA, the CDR3 is TGCAGTGCTAGTCCGGGGGGGAGCTCCTACAATGAGCAGTTCTTC. Protein: CSASPGGSSYNEQFF.

The gene calls are TRBV18 and TRBJ2-1; 7 nucleotides match TRBD1. The CDR3 has 15 residues. V lost 5 bases, J lost 0 bases, and 4 bases stayed unmatched. The germline V gene encodes CDR1 KGHSH and CDR2 LQKENI. The CDR3 bases are TGTGCCAGCTCAACACAGGGGAACTCCTACAATGAGCAGTTCTTC. It translates to CASSTQGNSYNEQFF.

This clone was seen only once. The J gene is TRBJ2-7, the V gene TRBV19, with 9 bases matching TRBD1. The germline V gene has CDR1 LNHDA and CDR2 SQIVND (reference sequence). Germline trimming cut 2 bases from V and 3 bases from J; bases unmatched to any gene: 5. The CDR3 contains 15 residues. CDR3 amino acids: CASSITGTGRYEQYF. Here the CDR3 DNA reads TGTGCCAGTAGTATAACCGGGACAGGGCGCTACGAGCAGTACTTC.

This clone was seen more than once but under ten times. The chain employs TRBV9 and TRBJ1-5, with D perhaps TRBD1 (6 bases). This CDR3 has 15 amino acids. Trimming pared 0 bases from V and 6 bases from J, leaving 13 bases between. Germline CDR1 reads SGDLS; CDR2 reads YYNGEE. The CDR3: CASSVVRGFAQPQHF. The DNA for the CDR3 is TGTGCCAGCAGCGTAGTTAGGGGGTTTGCTCAGCCCCAGCATTTT.

This sequence joins TRBV11-3 and TRBJ2-2; a weak D match, TRBD1 (5 bases). The CDR3 runs to 16 residues. Between the trimmed V and J ends, which lost 1 base and 2 bases, there was a span of 11 bases. Germline lookup yields CDR1 SGHNT and CDR2 YENEEA. DNA of the CDR3: TGTGCCAGCAGCTTAGTGGGGCAGGGCAACACCGGGGAGCTGTTTTTT. This sequence encodes CASSLVGQGNTGELFF.

The DNA for the CDR3 is TGCGCCAGCTCCCCGCTCGGAGCGAGCGGTGTGGGTGAGCAGTTCTTC. The encoded protein is CASSPLGASGVGEQFF. The chain employs TRBV10-2 and TRBJ2-1, with D perhaps TRBD2 (5 bases). V dropped 8 bases and J dropped 9 bases, with 26 bases sitting between them. The CDR3 loop spans 16 amino acids. From germline, CDR1 is WSHSY and CDR2 SAAADI.

The rearrangement links TRBV3-1 (or the pseudogene TRBV3-2) to TRBJ1-2; D ambiguous. The CDR3 covers 13 residues. Per the germline V gene, CDR1 is LGHDT and CDR2 is YNNKEL (reference sequence). V gave up 8 bases and J gave up 8 bases, with 18 bases separating them. CDR3 loop: CASVQRAGGGYTF. Written as DNA, the CDR3 is TGTGCCAGCGTCCAGAGGGCGGGCGGGGGCTACACCTTC.

This clone has only a few counts. V usage is TRBV6-4 and J usage is TRBJ1-2, with 12 bases identical to TRBD1. V lost 2 bases to trimming and J lost 7 bases; unmatched junction nucleotides: 2. Per the germline V gene, CDR1 is MRHNA and CDR2 is SNTAGT. The CDR3 contains 14 residues. The CDR3 loop is CASSDPGQGAGYTF. In DNA form, the CDR3 reads TGTGCCAGCAGTGACCCGGGACAGGGGGCTGGCTACACCTTC.

This clone has a handful of counts. The chain links TRBV4-3 to TRBJ1-6; D uncertain. V lost 0 bases and J 7 bases, leaving 4 bases between the germline ends. Per germline, CDR1 LGHNA and CDR2 YSLEER. CDR3 length equals 13 residues. CDR3: CASSQDQNSPLHF. The CDR3 DNA follows: TGCGCCAGCAGCCAAGATCAGAATTCACCCCTCCACTTT.

V is TRBV18 and J is TRBJ2-3; D is unclear. This CDR3 has 12 residues. The germline V gene has CDR1 KGHSH and CDR2 LQKENI. Trimming left V 1 base short and J 4 bases short, with 3 bases between. The CDR3 spells CASSPLSDTQYF. The CDR3, as DNA: TGTGCCAGCTCACCACTATCAGATACGCAGTATTTT.